These T cell receptor beta chains were read from a single sample in a study of cytomegalovirus exposure and HLA in healthy donors. Method: immunoSEQ multiplex PCR; TCRdb's copy keeps in-frame clones and lacks some. The sample carries 150,000 to 200,000 clones, over 80% recorded once. Source material: PBMCs. The receptors stem from a man aged 45-65 years in good health and CMV-seropositive. Both conserved end residues are part of each CDR3. The D gene is left open where the match is weak. A clone size is listed for some rows: how often the clone was seen (once, few, many), or a class if it is expanded.

V	length	D	J	size	DNA	CDR3
TRBV2	15	TRBD1	TRBJ2-3	NA	TGTGCCAGCTCCCCGAAGACAGGGGGAGGAGATACGCAGTATTTT	CASSPKTGGGDTQYF
TRBV7-2	16	TRBD1	TRBJ1-6	NA	TGTGCCAGCAGCTTAGCGCTCAGGGGGAGTATTTCACCCCTCCACTTT	CASSLALRGSISPLHF
TRBV27	17	TRBD1	TRBJ2-3	NA	TGTGCCAGCAGTCCTACGGGACAGGGGAGTTTGGGAGATACGCAGTATTTT	CASSPTGQGSLGDTQYF
TRBV9	15	TRBD2	TRBJ2-1	NA	TGTGCCAGCAGCGAACTAGCGGGAGAGGGGGATGAGCAGTTCTTC	CASSELAGEGDEQFF
TRBV6-4	12	NA	TRBJ1-6	NA	TGTGCCAGCACTCGGGGGGGTTCACCCCTCCACTTT	CASTRGGSPLHF
TRBV6-4	18	TRBD1	TRBJ1-1	NA	TGTGCCAGCAGTGACTCGGGGATTCGGGACAGCTTGAACACTGAAGCTTTCTTT	CASSDSGIRDSLNTEAFF
TRBV28	15	TRBD1	TRBJ2-7	NA	TGTGCCAGCAGTCCGCCGGGACAGGGGTACGGTAAGCAGTACTTC	CASSPPGQGYGKQYF
TRBV27	13	TRBD1	TRBJ1-5	NA	TGTGCCAGCGGACAGGGGGCTGAACAGCCCCAGCATTTT	CASGQGAEQPQHF
TRBV7-9	16	NA	TRBJ1-2	NA	TGTGCCAGCAGCTCACAAACGACACGAGCTAACTATGGCTACACCTTC	CASSSQTTRANYGYTF
TRBV7-3	13	NA	TRBJ2-7	NA	TGTGCCAGCAGCTTAACTGCCGGTTACGAGCAGTACTTC	CASSLTAGYEQYF
TRBV7-2	16	NA	TRBJ2-7	NA	TGTGCCAGCAGCTTAGCGCTGGCAGGGGAGAGGAACGAGCAGTACTTC	CASSLALAGERNEQYF
TRBV7-6	13	NA	TRBJ2-1	once	TGTGCCAGCAGCTTAGACTCCGTCAATGAGCAGTTCTTC	CASSLDSVNEQFF
TRBV4-2	18	NA	TRBJ1-6	NA	TGTGCCAGCAGCCTAGGATGGGGCTCGAGCTCCTATAATTCACCCCTCCACTTT	CASSLGWGSSSYNSPLHF
TRBV28	11	NA	TRBJ2-1	NA	TGTGCCAGCAGCCCTCTAGGTCCGCAGTTCTTC	CASSPLGPQFF
TRBV2	13	TRBD1	TRBJ1-2	NA	TGTGCCAGCAGTGGACAGGGGAGCTATGGCTACACCTTC	CASSGQGSYGYTF
TRBV4-3	16	TRBD1	TRBJ1-2	few	TGCGCCAGCAGCCAAGAATTGTCGCGGACAGGGCCTGGCTACACCTTC	CASSQELSRTGPGYTF
TRBV5-1	14	NA	TRBJ1-3	NA	TGCGCCAGCAGCATACCGAGCAGACTAAACACCATATATTTT	CASSIPSRLNTIYF
TRBV7-6	18	NA	TRBJ1-3	NA	TGTGCCAGCAGCTTAACCCAAATACAGGGTGTAGCTGGAAACACCATATATTTT	CASSLTQIQGVAGNTIYF
TRBV6-6	15	NA	TRBJ1-6	NA	TGTGCCAGCAGGGAGACGAGCTCCTATAATTCACCCCTCCACTTT	CASRETSSYNSPLHF
TRBV5-4	14	TRBD2	TRBJ2-7	NA	TGTGCCAGCAGCTTGCCAGCGGGAGGCTACGAGCAGTACTTC	CASSLPAGGYEQYF
TRBV9	13	NA	TRBJ2-1	few	TGTGCCAGCAGCGCTCTTAGCGGAAATGAGCAGTTCTTC	CASSALSGNEQFF
TRBV13	12	NA	TRBJ2-7	NA	TGTGCCAGCAGCTTTCAGGGTTCCGAGCAGTACTTC	CASSFQGSEQYF
TRBV7-9	11	NA	TRBJ1-2	NA	TGTGCCAGCACCACCGGGGGTGTCTACACCTTC	CASTTGGVYTF
TRBV27	18	NA	TRBJ1-5	NA	TGTGCCAGCAGTCCACTGGGGCCCGCAGGAGGGAGCAATCAGCCCCAGCATTTT	CASSPLGPAGGSNQPQHF
TRBV28	13	NA	TRBJ1-5	NA	TGTGCCAGCACGGGAGGCAACAATCAGCCCCAGCATTTT	CASTGGNNQPQHF
TRBV6-6	14	NA	TRBJ1-1	NA	TGTGCCAGCAGTACGACGGGACACAACACTGAAGCTTTCTTT	CASSTTGHNTEAFF
TRBV5-1	15	NA	TRBJ1-1	few	TGCGCCAGCAAATCACAGGGAATAATGAACACTGAAGCTTTCTTT	CASKSQGIMNTEAFF
TRBV9	15	TRBD1	TRBJ1-5	NA	TGTGCCAGCAGCGTAGGCCAGGGGGCAAGTCAGCCCCAGCATTTT	CASSVGQGASQPQHF
TRBV30	14	NA	TRBJ2-1	NA	TGTGCCTGGGAGGTCGGACTCTCCTACAATGAGCAGTTCTTC	CAWEVGLSYNEQFF
TRBV5-1	18	TRBD2	TRBJ2-2	NA	TGCGCCAGCAGCACGGGACTAGCGGGACGAACGAACACCGGGGAGCTGTTTTTT	CASSTGLAGRTNTGELFF